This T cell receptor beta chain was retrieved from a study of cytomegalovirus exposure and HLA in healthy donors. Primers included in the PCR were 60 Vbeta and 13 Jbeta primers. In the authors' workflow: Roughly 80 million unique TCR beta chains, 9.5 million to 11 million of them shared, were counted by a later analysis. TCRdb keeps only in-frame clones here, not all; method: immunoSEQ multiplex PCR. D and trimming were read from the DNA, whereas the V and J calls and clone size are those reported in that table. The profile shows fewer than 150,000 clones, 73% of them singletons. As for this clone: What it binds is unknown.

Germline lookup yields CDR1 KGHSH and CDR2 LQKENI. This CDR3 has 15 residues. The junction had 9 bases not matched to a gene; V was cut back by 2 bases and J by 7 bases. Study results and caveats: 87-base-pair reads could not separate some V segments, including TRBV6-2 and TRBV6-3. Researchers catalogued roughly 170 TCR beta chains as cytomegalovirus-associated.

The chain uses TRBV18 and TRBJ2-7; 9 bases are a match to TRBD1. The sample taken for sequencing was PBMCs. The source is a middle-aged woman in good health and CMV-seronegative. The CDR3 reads CASSPGTGTVREQYF. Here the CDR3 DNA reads TGTGCCAGCTCACCAGGGACAGGGACAGTACGAGAGCAGTACTTC.